This T cell receptor beta chain was recovered during a study of cytomegalovirus exposure and HLA in healthy donors. About the study: From HLA-typed donors, an early data release held about 85 million unique TCRs. The study, taken as a whole, reports: Researchers reported in a later analysis that a missense DCLRE1C variant was tied to TCR beta V- and J-gene trimming. In vitro checks showed that a few CMV-associated chains really do target CMV antigens.

The CDR3 totals 15 residues. The germline V gene encodes CDR1 SGHRS and CDR2 YFSETQ. Trimming removed 0 bases at V and 6 bases at J, with 10 bases between. As concerns this clone: What it recognizes is unknown.

Healthy bone marrow donors formed the donor group. 60 Vbeta and 13 Jbeta primers were used in PCR. The table came from immunoSEQ multiplex PCR; TCRdb's copy has only in-frame clones and leaves some out. The sample has under 95,000 clones, 60% to 85% seen once. Sequenced: PBMCs. The TCR comes from a male donor in good health and CMV-seronegative. The chain uses TRBV5-1 and TRBJ1-6; D remains ambiguous. CDR3 DNA sequence: TGCGCCAGCAGCTTGGCGGGTTACCCTAATTCACCCCTCCACTTT. Translating gives CASSLAGYPNSPLHF.